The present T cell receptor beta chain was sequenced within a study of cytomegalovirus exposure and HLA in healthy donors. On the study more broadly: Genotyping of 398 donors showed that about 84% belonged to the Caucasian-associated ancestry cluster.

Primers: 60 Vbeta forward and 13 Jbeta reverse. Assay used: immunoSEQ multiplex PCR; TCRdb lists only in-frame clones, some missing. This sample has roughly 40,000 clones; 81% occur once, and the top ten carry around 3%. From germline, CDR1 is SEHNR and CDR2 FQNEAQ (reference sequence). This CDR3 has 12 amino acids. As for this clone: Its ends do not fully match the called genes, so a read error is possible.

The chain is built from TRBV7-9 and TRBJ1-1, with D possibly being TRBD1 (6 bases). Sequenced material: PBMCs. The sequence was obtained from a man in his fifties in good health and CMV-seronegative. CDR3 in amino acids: CSSSSGAPEAFF. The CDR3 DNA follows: TGTTCCAGCAGCTCAGGGGCCCCTGAAGCTTTCTTT.